This TCR beta chain stems from a study of blood T cell repertoires in COVID-19. The overall study: Collection of acute and convalescent COVID-19 samples took place in the United States, Italy and Spain. T cells, B-cell-depleted T cells, or PBMCs supplied cDNA or gDNA.

Original analysis: Amplification of reference gene primers was used by the study to estimate nucleated cell counts. TCRdb's copy holds only in-frame clones and misses some; the assay was immunoSEQ multiplex PCR. The D gene and trimming were derived from the DNA, and the V and J assignments and clone size from that table. This sample has 90,000 to 120,000 clones, with about 89% found just once. The CDR3 runs to 15 residues. The V end was cut by 1 base, the J end by 5 bases, with 16 bases between. The germline gives CDR1 SQVTM, CDR2 ANQGSEA. The origin of this receptor is a man aged 35-49 years with active or convalescent COVID-19. This chain connects TRBV29-1 to TRBJ2-3; D not resolved. Sequencing was done on a sample of peripheral blood. This CDR3 is CSVEGAGLKRDTQYF. The CDR3 nucleotides are TGCAGCGTTGAAGGAGCAGGCCTCAAGAGAGATACGCAGTATTTT.